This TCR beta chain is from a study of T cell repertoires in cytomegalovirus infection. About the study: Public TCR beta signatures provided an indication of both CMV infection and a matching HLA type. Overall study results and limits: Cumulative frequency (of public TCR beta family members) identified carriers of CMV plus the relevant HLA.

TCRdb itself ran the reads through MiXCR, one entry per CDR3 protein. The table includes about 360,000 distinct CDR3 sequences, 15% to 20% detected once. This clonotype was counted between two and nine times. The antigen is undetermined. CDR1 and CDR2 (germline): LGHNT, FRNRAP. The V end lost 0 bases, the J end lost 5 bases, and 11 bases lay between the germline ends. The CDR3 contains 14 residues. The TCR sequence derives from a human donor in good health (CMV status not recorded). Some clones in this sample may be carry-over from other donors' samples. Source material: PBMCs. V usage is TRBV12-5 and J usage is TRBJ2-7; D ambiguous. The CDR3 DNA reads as TGTGCTAGTGGTTTGGTTGCCCCGTCCCACGAGCAGTACTTC. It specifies CASGLVAPSHEQYF.